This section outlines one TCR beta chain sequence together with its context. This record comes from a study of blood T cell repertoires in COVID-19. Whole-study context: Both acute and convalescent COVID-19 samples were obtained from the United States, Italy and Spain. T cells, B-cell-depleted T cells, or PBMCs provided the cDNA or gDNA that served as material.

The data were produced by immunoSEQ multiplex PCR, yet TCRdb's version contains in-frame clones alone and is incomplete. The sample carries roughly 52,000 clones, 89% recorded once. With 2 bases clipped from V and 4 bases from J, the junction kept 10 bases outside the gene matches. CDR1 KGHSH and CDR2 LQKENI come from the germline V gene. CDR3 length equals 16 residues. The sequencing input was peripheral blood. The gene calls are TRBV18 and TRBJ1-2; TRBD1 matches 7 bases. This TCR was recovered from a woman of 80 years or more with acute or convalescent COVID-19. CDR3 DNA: TGTGCCAGCTCACCAGTCACCGGACAGGCCGGCTATGGCTACACCTTC. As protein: CASSPVTGQAGYGYTF.